This TCR beta chain was found in a study of high-grade serous ovarian cancer treatment subgroups. Study-level background: Samples averaged roughly 15,000 reads and approximately 7,000 unique TCR beta rearrangements. Whole-study results and caveats: Tumors within one patient showed repertoire similarity of roughly 0.1 to 0.85. These tumor repertoires lack spatial information from bulk sequencing. TCR relatedness rose with neoantigen level and trended with mutation load.

Tumor samples were taken before definitive surgery or chemotherapy. Germline CDR1 reads MDHEN; CDR2 reads SYDVKM. After removal of 5 bases from V and 0 bases from J, the junction contained 7 bases not matched to a gene. The CDR3 is 17 amino acids. A word on this clone: Its antigen remains unknown.

Here immunoSEQ multiplex PCR was the method, and the copy in TCRdb shows in-frame clones only, minus some. The sample holds about 30,000 clones, about 86% seen once. The chain joins TRBV28 to TRBJ1-5; 10 bases are shared with TRBD1. The TCR was taken from a human donor with high-grade serous ovarian cancer. The specimen sequenced was tumor tissue. The CDR3 DNA is TGTGCCAGCAGTCCGGGACAGGGGAGATATAGCAATCAGCCCCAGCATTTT. Translating it yields CASSPGQGRYSNQPQHF.